The 20 T cell receptor beta chains below were found in one sample sequenced in a study of cytomegalovirus exposure and HLA in healthy donors. Primers: 60 Vbeta forward and 13 Jbeta reverse. Profiled with immunoSEQ multiplex PCR; TCRdb holds only in-frame clones, not every one. The sample yields 70,000 to 90,000 clones, about 76% seen once. Sequencing was done on a sample of PBMCs. The receptors originated from a male donor in good health and CMV-seropositive.

V usage is TRBV9 and J usage is TRBJ2-7, with TRBD1 identical over 7 bases. CDR1 and CDR2 from the germline V gene are SGDLS and YYNGEE. V lost 4 bases and J lost 5; bases outside the gene matches: 9. The CDR3 has 14 residues. The CDR3 protein is CASSPRQGNNEQYF. CDR3 nucleotides: TGTGCCAGCAGCCCCCGACAGGGTAATAACGAGCAGTACTTC.

The chain joins TRBV10-1 to TRBJ1-4, with a possible D match to TRBD1 (5 bases). V gave up 11 bases and J gave up 7 bases, with 23 bases separating them. Germline assignment: CDR1 WNHNN and CDR2 SYGVQD (reference sequence). The CDR3 contains 15 residues. The DNA of the CDR3 is TGCGCCTTATGGGCAGGGCCCTTTATTGGTGAAAAACTGTTTTTT. It codes for CALWAGPFIGEKLFF.

The chain joins TRBV29-1 to TRBJ1-1, with D hard to call. CDR3 size: 14 residues. Germline CDR1 SQVTM, CDR2 ANQGSEA. The V end lost 7 bases, the J end lost 1 base, and 16 bases lay between the germline ends. CDR3 sequence (DNA): TGCAGCGCGCGGCCGGGGTCGAAGAACACTGAAGCTTTCTTT. Its protein is CSARPGSKNTEAFF.

This chain connects TRBV7-9 to TRBJ2-3; 8 bases fit TRBD2. The CDR3 consists of 15 residues. Germline CDR1 reads SEHNR; CDR2 reads FQNEAQ (reference sequence). V lost 11 bases and J lost 1; bases outside the gene matches: 11. The CDR3 loop reads CAFERELSRTDTQYF. The DNA of the CDR3 is TGTGCCTTCGAGCGGGAGCTCTCCCGCACAGATACGCAGTATTTT.

The chain couples TRBV7-8 to TRBJ1-5; possibly TRBD1 for D (5 bases). Trimming shortened V by 1 base and J by 7 bases, and 14 bases separated the two germline ends. The germline V gene encodes CDR1 SGHVS and CDR2 FQNEAQ. The CDR3 runs to 15 residues. The CDR3 nucleotides read TGTGCCAGCAGCTTAGACGCCAGGGCAATACAGCCCCAGCATTTT. Residues: CASSLDARAIQPQHF.

The chain couples TRBV7-2 to TRBJ2-7; 7 bases are shared with TRBD1. CDR3 length equals 12 residues. CDR1 is SGHTA and CDR2 is FQGNSA in the germline V gene. After removal of 5 bases from V and 7 bases from J, the junction contained 5 bases not matched to a gene. The CDR3 nucleotides read TGTGCCAGCAGCGCGACAGGGATTGAGCAGTACTTC. Translating it yields CASSATGIEQYF.

This sequence joins TRBV6-5 and TRBJ2-1; 9 bases are a match to TRBD2. V was clipped by 9 bases and J by 8 bases; unmatched bases: 11. Germline-derived CDR1 and CDR2 are MNHEY and SVGAGI. The CDR3 sequence is 14 residues long. CDR3 DNA sequence: TGTGCCAGGGAGACCGGGACTAGCTTCTATGAGCAGTTCTTC. Encoded protein: CARETGTSFYEQFF.

V usage is TRBV7-2 and J usage is TRBJ2-3; D is undetermined. The CDR3 is 12 amino acids. Germline CDR1 is SGHTA and CDR2 is FQGNSA. Between the trimmed V and J ends, which lost 4 bases and 4 bases, there was a span of 6 bases. CDR3 sequence reads: CASSSQSDTQYF. The DNA of the CDR3 is TGTGCCAGCAGCTCCCAGTCAGATACGCAGTATTTT.

The rearrangement joins TRBV6-5 to TRBJ1-1; maybe TRBD1 (5 bases). This CDR3 is 16 amino acids long. With 0 bases removed from V and 0 bases from J, the gap between germline ends came to 11 bases. Germline CDR1 MNHEY, CDR2 SVGAGI. This chain's CDR3 is CASSYSLGGLNTEAFF. Here the CDR3 DNA reads TGTGCCAGCAGTTACTCGTTGGGGGGACTGAACACTGAAGCTTTCTTT.

The chain couples TRBV6-6 to TRBJ2-7; 8 positions agree with TRBD2. Germline CDR1 reads MNHNY; CDR2 reads SVGAGI (reference sequence). The J segment lost 7 bases and the V segment lost 4 bases, leaving 15 bases of the junction unmatched. The CDR3 contains 16 residues. The CDR3 loop reads CASSLNNLAGFGEQYF. CDR3 nucleotides: TGTGCCAGCAGTTTGAATAATTTAGCGGGATTCGGGGAGCAGTACTTC.

The rearrangement uses TRBV18 and TRBJ1-2; TRBD1 matches at 7 bases. After removal of 3 bases from V and 7 bases from J, the junction contained 5 bases not matched to a gene. The CDR3 runs to 13 residues. The germline V gene has CDR1 KGHSH and CDR2 LQKENI. DNA of the CDR3: TGTGCCAGCTCACCCGACAGGGAGGCTGGCTACACCTTC. This gives the protein CASSPDREAGYTF. Together with reference TRBV18 and TRBJ1-2, the CDR3 gives the full variable domain: NAGVMQNPRHLVRRRGQEARLRCSPMKGHSHVYWYRQLPEEGLKFMVYLQKENIIDESGMPKERFSAEFPKEGPSILRIQQVVRGDSAAYFCASSPDREAGYTFGSGTRLTVV.

The chain has TRBV11-3 and TRBJ1-3; tentative D call: TRBD1 (6 bases). Germline V gives CDR1 SGHNT, CDR2 YENEEA. The CDR3 sequence is 14 residues long. Trimming left V 3 bases short and J 3 bases short, with 9 bases between. CDR3: CASSLGAYGNTIYF. DNA of the CDR3: TGTGCCAGCAGCTTGGGGGCCTATGGAAACACCATATATTTT.

The CDR3 bases are TGTGCCAGCAGTGAGTACTCACTAAGCTCCTACGAGCAGTACTTC. This sequence encodes CASSEYSLSSYEQYF. The chain couples TRBV6-1 to TRBJ2-7; D gene ambiguous. V lost 3 bases to trimming and J lost 0 bases, with 12 bases between them. The germline gives CDR1 MNHNS, CDR2 SASEGT. The CDR3 sequence is 15 residues long.

Only a few counts were recorded for this clone. V and J are TRBV4-3 and TRBJ2-7, with 7 bases lining up with TRBD1. V was pared by 0 bases and J by 6 bases, with 8 bases of the junction left unmatched. The CDR3 covers 15 residues. CDR1 is LGHNA and CDR2 is YSLEER in the germline V gene. The CDR3 DNA is TGCGCCAGCAGCCAAGAAAGACAGGGTCGGGGCGAGCAGTACTTC. Its protein is CASSQERQGRGEQYF.

Worth noting for this clone: The junction departs from the called germline gene at one end, perhaps through a read error. V gene TRBV7-9 combines with J gene TRBJ1-1; D is unclear. Germline V lookup: CDR1 SEHNR, CDR2 FQNEAQ (reference sequence). The CDR3 covers 12 residues. CDR3 bases: TGTTCCAGCAGCTTTTTAGCCCCTGAAGCTTTCTTT. This gives the protein CSSSFLAPEAFF.

The V gene is TRBV7-9, the J gene TRBJ1-1; D call uncertain. The germline V and J ends were trimmed by 0 bases and 11 bases, with 16 bases remaining between them. Germline lookup yields CDR1 SEHNR and CDR2 FQNEAQ (reference sequence). The CDR3 sequence is 14 residues long. The CDR3 spells CASSLADLFLKAFF. In nucleotides, the CDR3 is TGTGCCAGCAGCTTAGCCGACTTGTTTCTGAAGGCTTTCTTT.

The chain employs TRBV7-2 and TRBJ2-5, with 11 bases fitting TRBD2. Germline values: CDR1 SGHTA, CDR2 FQGNSA. This CDR3 is 15 amino acids long. V was clipped by 5 bases and J by 8 bases; unmatched bases: 10. The CDR3 DNA reads as TGTGCCAGCAGCCGAACTAGCGGGGGTGTGGGAACCCAGTACTTC. Protein: CASSRTSGGVGTQYF.

V is TRBV10-2 and J is TRBJ2-1; a weak D match, TRBD2 (6 bases). This CDR3 has 14 amino acids. Germline lookup yields CDR1 WSHSY and CDR2 SAAADI. V dropped 11 bases and J dropped 3 bases, with 17 bases sitting between them. CDR3 coding DNA: TGCGCCTCGAATACGGCGGGATTCTACAATGAGCAGTTCTTC. As protein: CASNTAGFYNEQFF.

In this sample, this clone turned up a few times. The chain combines TRBV9 with TRBJ2-3; 11 nucleotides agree with TRBD2. CDR1 is SGDLS and CDR2 is YYNGEE in the germline V gene. This CDR3 is built from 16 residues. V dropped 4 bases and J dropped 6; count of bases not matched to a gene: 10. CDR3 loop: CASSPRGSGGADTQYF. As DNA, the CDR3 is TGTGCCAGCAGCCCCCGGGGTAGCGGGGGGGCCGATACGCAGTATTTT.

This sequence joins TRBV6-1 and TRBJ1-2; D gene ambiguous. Germline V CDR1 and CDR2: MNHNS, SASEGT. V was clipped by 7 bases and J by 4 bases, with 19 bases between them. The CDR3 has 15 amino acids. CDR3 DNA: TGTGCCAGCACCCCAGAGAGCGGATCTTCCTATGGCTACACCTTC. Translation: CASTPESGSSYGYTF.